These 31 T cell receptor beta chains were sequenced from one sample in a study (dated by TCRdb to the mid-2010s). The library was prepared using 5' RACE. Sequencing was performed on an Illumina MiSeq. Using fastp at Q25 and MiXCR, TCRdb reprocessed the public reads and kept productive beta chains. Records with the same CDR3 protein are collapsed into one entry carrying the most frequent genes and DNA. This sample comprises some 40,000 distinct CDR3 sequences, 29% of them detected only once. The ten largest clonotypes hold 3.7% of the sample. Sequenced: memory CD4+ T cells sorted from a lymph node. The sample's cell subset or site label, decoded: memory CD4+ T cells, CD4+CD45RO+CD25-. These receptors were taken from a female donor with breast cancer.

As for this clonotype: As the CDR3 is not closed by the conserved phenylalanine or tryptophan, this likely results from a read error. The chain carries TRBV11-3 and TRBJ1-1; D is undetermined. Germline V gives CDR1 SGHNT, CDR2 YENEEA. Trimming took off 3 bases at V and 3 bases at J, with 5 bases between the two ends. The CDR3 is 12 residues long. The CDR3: CASSLGDTEAFL. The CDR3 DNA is TGTGCCAGCAGCTTGGGTGACACTGAAGCTTTCCTT.

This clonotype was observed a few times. The CDR3 nucleotides read TGTGCCAGCAGTTACGGGACAGGGGACTACGAGCAGTACTTC. This codes for CASSYGTGDYEQYF. The J gene is TRBJ2-7, the V gene TRBV6-5, with TRBD1 matching 10 bases. Losses at the gene ends were 2 bases for V and 3 bases for J; bases not matched to a gene: 1. The CDR3 loop spans 14 amino acids. The V gene's germline CDR1 is MNHEY and CDR2 SVGAGI.

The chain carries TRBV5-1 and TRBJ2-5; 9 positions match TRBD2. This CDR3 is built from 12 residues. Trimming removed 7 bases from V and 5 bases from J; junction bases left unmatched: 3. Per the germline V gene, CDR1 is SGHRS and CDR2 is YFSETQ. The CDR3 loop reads CASGTSIETQYF. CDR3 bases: TGCGCCAGCGGGACTAGCATTGAGACCCAGTACTTC.

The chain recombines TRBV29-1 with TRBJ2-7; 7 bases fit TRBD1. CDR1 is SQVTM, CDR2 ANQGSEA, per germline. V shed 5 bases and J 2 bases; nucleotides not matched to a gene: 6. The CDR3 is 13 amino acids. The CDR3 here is CSVLRDSTYEQYF. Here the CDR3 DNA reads TGCAGCGTTCTCCGGGACAGCACCTACGAGCAGTACTTC.

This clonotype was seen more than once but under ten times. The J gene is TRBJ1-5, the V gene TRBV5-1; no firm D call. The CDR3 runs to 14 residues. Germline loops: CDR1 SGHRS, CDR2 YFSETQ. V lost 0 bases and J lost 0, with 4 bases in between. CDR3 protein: CASSLDYSNQPQHF. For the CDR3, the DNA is TGCGCCAGCAGCTTGGATTATAGCAATCAGCCCCAGCATTTT.

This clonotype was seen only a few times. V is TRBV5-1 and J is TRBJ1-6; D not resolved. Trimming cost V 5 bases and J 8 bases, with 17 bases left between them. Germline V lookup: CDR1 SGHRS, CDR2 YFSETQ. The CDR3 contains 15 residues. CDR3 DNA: TGCGCCAGCAGTTTCTCAAGGGAGGATTATTCACCCCTCCACTTT. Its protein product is CASSFSREDYSPLHF.

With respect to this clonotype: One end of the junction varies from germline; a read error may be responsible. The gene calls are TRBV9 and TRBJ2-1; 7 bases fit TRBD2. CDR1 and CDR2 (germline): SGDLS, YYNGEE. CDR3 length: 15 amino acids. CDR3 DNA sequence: TGTGCCGGCAGCGTTAAGGCGCGGGGGTTCGATGAGCAGTTCTTC. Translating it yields CAGSVKARGFDEQFF.

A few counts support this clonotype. CDR3 sequence reads: CASSPGNRFNEKLFF. The CDR3, as DNA: TGTGCCAGCAGTCCCGGTAACAGGTTTAATGAAAAACTGTTTTTT. The rearrangement links TRBV28 to TRBJ1-4; tentative D call: TRBD1 (5 bases). The CDR3 runs 15 residues. Germline V gene sequence: CDR1 MDHEN, CDR2 SYDVKM. The V and J ends lost 5 bases and 4 bases respectively, with 14 bases between them. The entire variable domain, with the rest obtained from reference TRBV28 and TRBJ1-4, is as follows: DVKVTQSSRYLVKRTGEKVFLECVQDMDHENMFWYRQDPGLGLRLIYFSYDVKMKEKGDIPEGYSVSREKKERFSLILESASTNQTSMYLCASSPGNRFNEKLFFGSGTQLSVL.

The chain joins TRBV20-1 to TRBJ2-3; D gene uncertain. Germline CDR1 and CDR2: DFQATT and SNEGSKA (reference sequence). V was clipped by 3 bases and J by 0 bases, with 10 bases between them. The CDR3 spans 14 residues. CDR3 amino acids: CSARRPTSTDTQYF. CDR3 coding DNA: TGCAGTGCTAGGAGACCTACTAGCACAGATACGCAGTATTTT.

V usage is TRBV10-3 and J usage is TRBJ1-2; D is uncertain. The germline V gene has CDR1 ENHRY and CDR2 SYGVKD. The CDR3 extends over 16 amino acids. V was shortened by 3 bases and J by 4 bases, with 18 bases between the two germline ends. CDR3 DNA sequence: TGTGCCATCAGTGACTCTCCCCCTAACGGCGTCTATGGCTACACCTTC. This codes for CAISDSPPNGVYGYTF.

The CDR3 region has the DNA TGTGCCAGCAGTTTATCGGGGGGCATTGCAGAGACCCAGTACTTC. Protein product: CASSLSGGIAETQYF. The J gene is TRBJ2-5, the V gene TRBV27, with D possibly being TRBD1 or TRBD2 (6 bases each). Trimming cost V 0 bases and J 4 bases, with 12 bases left between them. Germline-derived CDR1 and CDR2 are MNHEY and SMNVEV (reference sequence). CDR3 size: 15 residues.

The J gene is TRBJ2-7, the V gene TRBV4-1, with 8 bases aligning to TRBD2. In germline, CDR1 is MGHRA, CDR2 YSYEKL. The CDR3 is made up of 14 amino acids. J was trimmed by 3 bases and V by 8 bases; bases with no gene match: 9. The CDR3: CASAPIGRVYEQYF. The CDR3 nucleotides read TGCGCCAGCGCCCCTATCGGGAGGGTCTACGAGCAGTACTTC.

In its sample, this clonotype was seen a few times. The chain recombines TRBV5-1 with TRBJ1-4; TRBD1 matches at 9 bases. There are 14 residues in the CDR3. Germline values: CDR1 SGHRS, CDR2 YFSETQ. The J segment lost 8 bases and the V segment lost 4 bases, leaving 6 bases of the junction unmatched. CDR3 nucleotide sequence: TGCGCCAGCAGCCTCTACGGACAGGGGGAAAAACTGTTTTTT. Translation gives CASSLYGQGEKLFF. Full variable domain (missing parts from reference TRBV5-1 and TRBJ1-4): KAGVTQTPRYLIKTRGQQVTLSCSPISGHRSVSWYQQTPGQGLQFLFEYFSETQRNKGNFPGRFSGRQFSNSRSEMNVSTLELGDSALYLCASSLYGQGEKLFFGSGTQLSVL.

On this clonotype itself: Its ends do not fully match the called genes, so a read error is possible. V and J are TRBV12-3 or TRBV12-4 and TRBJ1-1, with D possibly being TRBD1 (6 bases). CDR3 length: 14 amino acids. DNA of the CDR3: TGTGCCAGCACTTTAGGGGGTGGAAACACTGAAGCTTTCTTT. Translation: CASTLGGGNTEAFF.

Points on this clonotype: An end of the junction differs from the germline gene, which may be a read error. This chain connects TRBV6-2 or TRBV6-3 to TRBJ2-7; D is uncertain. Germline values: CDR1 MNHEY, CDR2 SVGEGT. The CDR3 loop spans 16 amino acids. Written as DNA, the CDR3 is TGTGCCAGCACCTTTAGATCGGATCCAAGAACCTACGAGAAGTACTTC. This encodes CASTFRSDPRTYEKYF.

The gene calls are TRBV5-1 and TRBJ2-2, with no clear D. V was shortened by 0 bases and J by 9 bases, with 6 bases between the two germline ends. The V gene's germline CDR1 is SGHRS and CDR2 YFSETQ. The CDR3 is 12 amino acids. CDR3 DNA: TGCGCCAGCAGCTTGGGGTCCAGGGAGCTGTTTTTT. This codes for CASSLGSRELFF.

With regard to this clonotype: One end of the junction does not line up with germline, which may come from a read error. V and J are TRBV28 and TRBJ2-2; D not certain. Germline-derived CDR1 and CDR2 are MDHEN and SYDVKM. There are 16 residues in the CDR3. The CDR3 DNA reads TGTGCCTGCAGCCAGAGACTTACCTCGAACACCGGGGAGCTGTTTTTT. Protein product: CACSQRLTSNTGELFF.

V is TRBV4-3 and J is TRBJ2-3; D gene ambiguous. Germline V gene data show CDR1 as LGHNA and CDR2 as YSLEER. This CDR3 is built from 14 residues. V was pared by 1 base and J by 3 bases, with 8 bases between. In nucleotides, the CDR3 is TGCGCCAGCAGCCAAGCCCGTCCGACAGATACGCAGTATTTT. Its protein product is CASSQARPTDTQYF.

CDR3 protein: CSARPPLAGRETQYF. Written as DNA, the CDR3 is TGCAGTGCTAGGCCCCCACTAGCGGGAAGAGAGACCCAGTACTTC. The J gene is TRBJ2-5, the V gene TRBV20-1; TRBD2 matches 10 bases. CDR1 and CDR2 (germline): DFQATT, SNEGSKA (reference sequence). The J segment lost 4 bases and the V segment lost 3 bases, leaving 8 bases of the junction unmatched. There are 15 residues in the CDR3.

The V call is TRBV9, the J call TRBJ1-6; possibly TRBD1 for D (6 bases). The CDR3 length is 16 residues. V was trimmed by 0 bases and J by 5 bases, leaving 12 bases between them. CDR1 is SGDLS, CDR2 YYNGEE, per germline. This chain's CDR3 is CASSVDRGQNNSPLHF. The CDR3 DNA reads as TGTGCCAGCAGCGTAGACCGGGGGCAGAATAATTCACCCCTCCACTTT.

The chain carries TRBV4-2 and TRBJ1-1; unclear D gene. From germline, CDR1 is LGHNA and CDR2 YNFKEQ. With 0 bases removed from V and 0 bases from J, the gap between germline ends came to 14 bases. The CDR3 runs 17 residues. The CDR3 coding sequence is TGTGCCAGCAGCCAAGATCCCCAGGCCGTTATGAACACTGAAGCTTTCTTT. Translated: CASSQDPQAVMNTEAFF.

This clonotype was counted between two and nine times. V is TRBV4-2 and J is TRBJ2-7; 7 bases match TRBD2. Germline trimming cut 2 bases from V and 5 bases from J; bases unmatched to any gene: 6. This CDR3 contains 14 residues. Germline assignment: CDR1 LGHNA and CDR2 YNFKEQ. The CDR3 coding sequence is TGTGCCAGCAGCCAACCGGGAGGAGGCAACGAGCAGTACTTC. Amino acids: CASSQPGGGNEQYF.

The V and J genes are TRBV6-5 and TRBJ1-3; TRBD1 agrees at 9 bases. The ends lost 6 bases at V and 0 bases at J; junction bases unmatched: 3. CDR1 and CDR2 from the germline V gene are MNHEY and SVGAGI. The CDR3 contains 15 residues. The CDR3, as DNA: TGTGCCAGCAGCTCGACAGGGGGCTCTGGAAACACCATATATTTT. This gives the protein CASSSTGGSGNTIYF.

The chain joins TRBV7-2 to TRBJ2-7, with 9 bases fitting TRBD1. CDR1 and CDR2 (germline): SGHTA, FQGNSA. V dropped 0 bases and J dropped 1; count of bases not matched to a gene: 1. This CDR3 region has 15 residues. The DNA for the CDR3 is TGTGCCAGCAGCTTAGCAGGACAGGGGTCCTACGAGCAGTACTTC. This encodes CASSLAGQGSYEQYF. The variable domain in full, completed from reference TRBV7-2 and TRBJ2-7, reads GAGVSQSPSNKVTEKGKDVELRCDPISGHTALYWYRQSLGQGLEFLIYFQGNSAPDKSGLPSDRFSAERTGGSVSTLTIQRTQQEDSAVYLCASSLAGQGSYEQYFGPGTRLTVT.

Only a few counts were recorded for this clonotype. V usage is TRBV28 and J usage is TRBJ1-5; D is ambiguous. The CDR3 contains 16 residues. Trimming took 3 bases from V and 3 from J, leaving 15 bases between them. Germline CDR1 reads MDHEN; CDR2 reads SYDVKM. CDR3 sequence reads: CASSLPAPRANQPQHF. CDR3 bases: TGTGCCAGCAGTTTGCCGGCCCCTCGGGCCAATCAGCCCCAGCATTTT.

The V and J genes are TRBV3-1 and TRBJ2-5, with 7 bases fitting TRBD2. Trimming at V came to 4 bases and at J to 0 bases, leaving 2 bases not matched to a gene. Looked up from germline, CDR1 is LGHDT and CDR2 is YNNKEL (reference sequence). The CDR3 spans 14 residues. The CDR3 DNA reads TGTGCCAGCAGCCCTAGCGGAGACCAAGAGACCCAGTACTTC. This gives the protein CASSPSGDQETQYF.

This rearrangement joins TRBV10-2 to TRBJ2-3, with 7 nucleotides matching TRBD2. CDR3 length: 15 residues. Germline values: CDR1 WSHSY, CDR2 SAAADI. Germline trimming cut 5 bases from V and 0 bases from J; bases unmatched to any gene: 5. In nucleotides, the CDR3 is TGCGCCAGCAGTAAGGGGAGGGAAAGCACAGATACGCAGTATTTT. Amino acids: CASSKGRESTDTQYF.

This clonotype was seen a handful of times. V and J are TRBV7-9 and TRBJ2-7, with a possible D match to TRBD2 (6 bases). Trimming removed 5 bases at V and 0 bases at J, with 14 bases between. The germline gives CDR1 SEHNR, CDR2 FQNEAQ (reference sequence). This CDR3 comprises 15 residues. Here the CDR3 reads CASSGGALSSYEQYF. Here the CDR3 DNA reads TGTGCCAGCAGCGGCGGGGCCTTAAGCTCCTACGAGCAGTACTTC.

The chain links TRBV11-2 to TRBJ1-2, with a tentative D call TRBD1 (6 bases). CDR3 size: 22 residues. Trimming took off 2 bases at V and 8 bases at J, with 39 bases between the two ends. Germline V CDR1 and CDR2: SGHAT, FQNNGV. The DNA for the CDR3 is TGTGCCAGCAGCTTATCGGCTAGTGGGCCGCGGGGGACAAGAAGGACTTCGAGCGGCTACACCTTC. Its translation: CASSLSASGPRGTRRTSSGYTF.

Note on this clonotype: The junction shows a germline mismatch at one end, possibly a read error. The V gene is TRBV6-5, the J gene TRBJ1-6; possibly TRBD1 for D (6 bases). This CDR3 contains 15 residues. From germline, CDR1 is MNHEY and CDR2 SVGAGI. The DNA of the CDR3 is TGTGCCAGCAGACGACAGGCTATCGAAATGGGACCCCTCCGCTTT. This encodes CASRRQAIEMGPLRF.

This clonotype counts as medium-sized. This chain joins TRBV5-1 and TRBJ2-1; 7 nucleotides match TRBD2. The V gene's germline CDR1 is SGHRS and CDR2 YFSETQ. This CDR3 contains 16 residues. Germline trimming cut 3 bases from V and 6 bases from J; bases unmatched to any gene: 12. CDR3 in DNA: TGCGCCAGCAGCTCCCATGGGGCGGGAGAAGGCAATGAGCAGTTCTTC. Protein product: CASSSHGAGEGNEQFF.